Listed here are 27 T cell receptor beta chains from one sample, sequenced in a study of CD8 T cells in Susac syndrome. Random hexamers primed reverse transcription of about 0.5 to 1 ug RNA. From the immunoSEQ multiplex PCR reads, TCRdb called clonotypes with MiXCR, one entry per CDR3 protein. The sample lists around 140,000 distinct CDR3 sequences; approximately 95% were seen once. The sequenced sample consisted of CD4+ T cells from PBMCs. These receptors came from a human donor with Susac syndrome.

The V gene is TRBV5-1, the J gene TRBJ1-4, with a tentative D call TRBD1 (6 bases). The CDR3 is 14 amino acids. Trimming removed 3 bases at V and 6 bases at J, with 12 bases between. Germline assignment: CDR1 SGHRS and CDR2 YFSETQ. CDR3 amino acids: CASSWGDTDEKLFF. As DNA, the CDR3 is TGCGCCAGCAGCTGGGGGGACACCGATGAAAAACTGTTTTTT.

The chain joins TRBV4-3 to TRBJ2-1; no definite D call. In germline, CDR1 is LGHNA, CDR2 YSLEER. The length of the CDR3 is 13 residues. With 3 bases removed from V and 8 bases from J, the gap between germline ends came to 11 bases. Here the CDR3 reads CASSQGDLDEQFF. The CDR3 nucleotides are TGCGCCAGCAGCCAGGGCGATTTGGATGAGCAGTTCTTC.

J is TRBJ2-1 and V is TRBV4-1; TRBD2 might be the D (5 bases). This CDR3 region has 15 residues. Trimming took 0 bases from V and 4 from J, leaving 10 bases between them. Germline assignment: CDR1 MGHRA and CDR2 YSYEKL. As DNA, the CDR3 is TGCGCCAGCAGCCAAGATAGCGTCCTATACAATGAGCAGTTCTTC. Its translation: CASSQDSVLYNEQFF.

The chain couples TRBV30 to TRBJ1-6; 9 bases align to TRBD1. The CDR3 consists of 16 residues. Germline V gene data show CDR1 as GTSNPN and CDR2 as SVGIG (reference sequence). V trimming: 1 base; J trimming: 9 bases; junction bases outside the gene matches: 10. This chain's CDR3 is CAWSGRSGQGVSPLHF. In DNA form, the CDR3 reads TGTGCCTGGAGTGGACGCTCGGGACAGGGAGTTTCACCCCTCCACTTT.

This clonotype has only one observation. This sequence joins TRBV30 and TRBJ1-5; D possibly corresponds to TRBD1 (6 bases). The CDR3 spans 14 residues. CDR1 and CDR2 from the germline V gene are GTSNPN and SVGIG (reference sequence). The V end was cut by 0 bases, the J end by 5 bases, with 11 bases between. The CDR3 nucleotides are TGTGCCTGGAGTGTGAGGACAGCAGATCAGCCCCAGCATTTT. Its translation is CAWSVRTADQPQHF.

The rearrangement uses TRBV5-6 and TRBJ2-2, with D possibly being TRBD2 (5 bases). V lost 3 bases and J 5 bases, leaving 11 bases between the germline ends. This CDR3 spans 14 amino acids. Per the germline V gene, CDR1 is SGHDT and CDR2 is YYEEEE. The CDR3 region has the DNA TGTGCCAGCAGCTGGGATTCGGGGACCGGGGAGCTGTTTTTT. It specifies CASSWDSGTGELFF. The entire variable domain, with the rest obtained from reference TRBV5-6 and TRBJ2-2, is as follows: DAGVTQSPTHLIKTRGQQVTLRCSPKSGHDTVSWYQQALGQGPQFIFQYYEEEERQRGNFPDRFSGHQFPNYSSELNVNALLLGDSALYLCASSWDSGTGELFFGEGSRLTVL.

V and J are TRBV27 and TRBJ2-1; D not certain. From germline, CDR1 is MNHEY and CDR2 SMNVEV (reference sequence). The ends were cut back, 5 bases at V and 3 bases at J, with 20 bases in the middle. This CDR3 contains 17 residues. The CDR3 region is CASSTWKSTAFYNEQFF. The CDR3 DNA sequence: TGTGCCAGCAGTACCTGGAAGTCAACAGCCTTCTACAATGAGCAGTTCTTC.

The CDR3 coding sequence is TGTGCCAGCAGTTTTCGGGGGGCGAGCACAGATACGCAGTATTTT. This sequence encodes CASSFRGASTDTQYF. The chain employs TRBV28 and TRBJ2-3, with D possibly being TRBD2 (7 bases). CDR3 length equals 15 residues. Deletions cut 3 bases from V and 0 bases from J, with 10 bases between. Germline CDR1 and CDR2: MDHEN and SYDVKM.

The chain is built from TRBV5-4 and TRBJ1-1, with 7 bases fitting TRBD1. The germline V gene encodes CDR1 SGHNT and CDR2 YYREEE (reference sequence). J lost 10 bases, V lost 3 bases, and 9 bases had no gene match. The CDR3 consists of 13 residues. CDR3: CASSSWGQGGAFF. CDR3 nucleotides: TGTGCCAGCAGCTCATGGGGGCAGGGGGGAGCTTTCTTT.

The rearrangement joins TRBV14 to TRBJ2-3; D unclear. Germline CDR1 reads SGHDN; CDR2 reads FVKESK. This CDR3 spans 13 amino acids. Trimming shortened V by 1 base and J by 8 bases, and 10 bases separated the two germline ends. In DNA, the CDR3 is TGTGCCAGCAGCCAAGCCCTAGTGGGTACGCAGTATTTT. This encodes CASSQALVGTQYF.

The chain uses TRBV12-3 or TRBV12-4 and TRBJ1-2; D gene ambiguous. The CDR3 runs 14 residues. Trimming stripped 6 bases from V and 2 bases from J, with 13 bases between. The CDR3 DNA sequence: TGTGCCAGCAGGAAAGCACAGAGCAACTATGGCTACACCTTC. The encoded protein is CASRKAQSNYGYTF.

The V call is TRBV20-1, the J call TRBJ1-2; 10 positions match TRBD1. Germline CDR1 DFQATT, CDR2 SNEGSKA (reference sequence). CDR3 size: 13 residues. The junction had 5 bases not matched to a gene; V was cut back by 6 bases and J by 4 bases. The CDR3 region is CSAPGQGIYGYTF. In DNA form, the CDR3 reads TGCAGTGCGCCGGGACAGGGGATCTATGGCTACACCTTC.

This chain joins TRBV14 and TRBJ2-1, with 8 bases fitting TRBD2. CDR1 is SGHDN, CDR2 FVKESK, per germline. V trimming: 6 bases; J trimming: 7 bases; junction bases outside the gene matches: 11. The CDR3 totals 15 residues. The DNA of the CDR3 is TGTGCCAGCAGTCATGGGCGGGGGGTGAATAATGAGCAGTTCTTC. Amino acid sequence: CASSHGRGVNNEQFF. Using reference TRBV14 and TRBJ2-1 for the parts outside the CDR3, the full variable domain is EAGVTQFPSHSVIEKGQTVTLRCDPISGHDNLYWYRRVMGKEIKFLLHFVKESKQDESGMPNNRFLAERTGGTYSTLKVQPAELEDSGVYFCASSHGRGVNNEQFFGPGTRLTVL.

This clonotype came up once. The chain links TRBV20-1 to TRBJ1-2, with TRBD1 matching over 7 bases. The CDR3 covers 12 residues. After removal of 4 bases from V and 4 bases from J, the junction contained 3 bases not matched to a gene. The germline V gene has CDR1 DFQATT and CDR2 SNEGSKA (reference sequence). CDR3 loop: CSATGGIYGYTF. DNA of the CDR3: TGCAGTGCTACAGGGGGAATCTATGGCTACACCTTC.

The chain joins TRBV2 to TRBJ2-7; D remains ambiguous. Trimming shortened V by 2 bases and J by 0 bases, and 8 bases separated the two germline ends. The CDR3 has 14 residues. CDR1 is SNHLY, CDR2 FYNNEI, per germline. CDR3 sequence: CASSEQSVSYEQYF. CDR3 sequence (DNA): TGTGCCAGCAGTGAACAGTCTGTCTCCTACGAGCAGTACTTC. Looking up the rest from reference TRBV2 and TRBJ2-7 gives the full variable domain: EPEVTQTPSHQVTQMGQEVILRCVPISNHLYFYWYRQILGQKVEFLVSFYNNEISEKSEIFDDQFSVERPDGSNFTLKIRSTKLEDSAMYFCASSEQSVSYEQYFGPGTRLTVT.

CDR3 region: CASSRQGPGYEQYF. CDR3 nucleotide sequence: TGTGCCAGCAGTCGACAGGGGCCAGGGTACGAGCAGTACTTC. V and J are TRBV7-9 and TRBJ2-7; TRBD1 aligns across 8 bases. The CDR3 is 14 amino acids. Trimming cost V 6 bases and J 4 bases; bases outside gene matches: 8. In germline, CDR1 is SEHNR, CDR2 FQNEAQ (reference sequence).

This chain uses TRBV5-1 with TRBJ2-1; maybe TRBD2 (6 bases). The CDR3 covers 14 residues. V lost 0 bases and J 4 bases, leaving 8 bases between the germline ends. The germline V gene has CDR1 SGHRS and CDR2 YFSETQ. The CDR3 coding sequence is TGCGCCAGCAGCTTGGGGGGACTGTACAATGAGCAGTTCTTC. Protein product: CASSLGGLYNEQFF.

This chain links TRBV7-9 with TRBJ1-2; 8 nucleotides line up with TRBD1. From germline, CDR1 is SEHNR and CDR2 FQNEAQ (reference sequence). The ends lost 5 bases at V and 6 bases at J; junction bases unmatched: 11. This CDR3 is built from 15 residues. As DNA, the CDR3 is TGTGCCAGCAGCCCCACCGGACAGGGATTGGATGGCTACACCTTC. Encoded protein: CASSPTGQGLDGYTF.

The chain joins TRBV20-1 to TRBJ2-7; 9 positions agree with TRBD1. V was clipped by 6 bases and J by 6 bases; unmatched bases: 6. The CDR3 is made up of 12 amino acids. Germline assignment: CDR1 DFQATT and CDR2 SNEGSKA (reference sequence). The CDR3 DNA is TGCAGTGCGGCACAGGGGGCTCGCGAGCAGTACTTC. The encoded protein is CSAAQGAREQYF.

This chain links TRBV18 with TRBJ2-1; 11 bases line up with TRBD1. CDR1 KGHSH and CDR2 LQKENI come from the germline V gene. J lost 4 bases, V lost 5 bases, and 4 bases had no gene match. The CDR3 sequence is 15 residues long. CDR3 in amino acids: CASSIGQGAYNEQFF. The CDR3 region has the DNA TGTGCCAGCTCAATCGGACAGGGGGCTTACAATGAGCAGTTCTTC.

This clonotype was seen only a few times. The chain is built from TRBV24-1 and TRBJ2-7; a weak D match, TRBD2 (5 bases). Germline V lookup: CDR1 KGHDR, CDR2 SFDVKD. Trimming took 1 base from V and 6 from J, leaving 6 bases between them. This CDR3 has 12 amino acids. The DNA of the CDR3 is TGTGCCACCAGTGATTTACGGGGCGAGCAGTACTTC. Translated, it gives CATSDLRGEQYF.

The rearrangement links TRBV29-1 to TRBJ1-1, with D perhaps matching TRBD1 (5 bases). Per the germline V gene, CDR1 is SQVTM and CDR2 is ANQGSEA. This CDR3 region has 14 residues. Between the trimmed V and J ends, which lost 4 bases and 0 bases, there was a span of 12 bases. CDR3 DNA: TGCAGCGTTGGGGGGACTGTTCTGAACACTGAAGCTTTCTTT. Protein product: CSVGGTVLNTEAFF.

This chain links TRBV6-6 with TRBJ1-2; 8 bases are shared with TRBD1. Germline lookup yields CDR1 MNHNY and CDR2 SVGAGI (reference sequence). The CDR3 covers 15 residues. Losses at the gene ends were 4 bases for V and 4 bases for J; bases not matched to a gene: 8. This chain's CDR3 is CASSFRTGSSYGYTF. As DNA, the CDR3 is TGTGCCAGCAGTTTCCGGACAGGGAGTTCCTATGGCTACACCTTC.

This chain links TRBV20-1 with TRBJ2-1, with D tentatively TRBD1 (5 bases). This CDR3 is built from 12 residues. CDR1 is DFQATT and CDR2 is SNEGSKA in the germline V gene (reference sequence). V lost 3 bases and J 7 bases, leaving 10 bases between the germline ends. CDR3 in DNA: TGCAGTGCTAGCAGGGTGCGAAATGAGCAGTTCTTC. Protein product: CSASRVRNEQFF.

This rearrangement joins TRBV20-1 to TRBJ1-2; weak D call: TRBD1 (5 bases). The length of the CDR3 is 14 residues. Trimming took 1 base from V and 4 from J, leaving 13 bases between them. Germline CDR1 DFQATT, CDR2 SNEGSKA (reference sequence). The chain's CDR3 is CSARVQGPLYGYTF. CDR3 bases: TGCAGTGCTAGAGTTCAGGGACCCCTCTATGGCTACACCTTC.

Remarks on this clonotype: At one end, the junction sequence differs from germline, possibly due to a read error. The rearrangement joins TRBV6-2 or TRBV6-3 to TRBJ2-7, with 7 bases matching TRBD1. Germline CDR1 is MNHEY and CDR2 is SVGEGT. This CDR3 has 14 amino acids. DNA for the CDR3: TGTACCAGCAGAGGGGACAGAAGCTCCTACGAGCAGTACTTC. This gives the protein CTSRGDRSSYEQYF.

The V gene is TRBV4-2, the J gene TRBJ2-6; D call uncertain. This CDR3 comprises 16 residues. The V gene lost 0 bases and the J gene lost 4 bases, with 10 bases spanning the gap. Germline V gene lookup returns CDR1 LGHNA and CDR2 YNFKEQ. The CDR3 loop is CASSQDLDGGANVLTF. The DNA for the CDR3 is TGTGCCAGCAGCCAAGATTTGGACGGAGGGGCCAACGTCCTGACTTTC.